These 26 T cell receptor beta chains came from one sample sequenced in a study of identical twins (dated by TCRdb to 2016 to 2017). The method was 5' RACE. The data were produced on an Illumina HiSeq 2000. The public reads were reprocessed in TCRdb via fastp at Q25 and MiXCR, keeping in-frame beta chains. Duplicate CDR3 protein sequences are folded into a single record with the most common DNA and genes. The sample table contains about 900,000 distinct CDR3 sequences; only one count was recorded for roughly an eighth of them. The ten largest clones take up around 1.5% of the sample. The sample was also reused in another study, on yellow fever vaccine responses in identical twins.

The sample comprised PBMCs. These TCRs come from a woman aged 18-35 years in good health.

There are a few counts of this clonotype. The gene calls are TRBV20-1 and TRBJ2-7, with D tentatively TRBD2 (5 bases). V lost 5 bases and J 0 bases, leaving 11 bases between the germline ends. The CDR3 consists of 13 residues. Germline CDR1 is DFQATT and CDR2 is SNEGSKA (reference sequence). CDR3 sequence (DNA): TGCAGTGCTCGGACTTCCAGCTCCTACGAGCAGTACGTC. Its protein is CSARTSSSYEQYV.

Here the CDR3 reads CASSSPAGVSTEAFF. The CDR3 coding sequence is TGTGCCAGCAGCTCCCCGGCTGGGGTAAGCACTGAAGCTTTCTTT. The chain is built from TRBV7-2 and TRBJ1-1; D is ambiguous. The CDR3 has 15 residues. CDR1 is SGHTA and CDR2 is FQGNSA in the germline V gene. The V and J ends lost 4 bases and 4 bases respectively, with 16 bases between them.

This clonotype has just a few counts. The chain combines TRBV15 with TRBJ2-1, with 9 bases fitting TRBD2. The CDR3 is 16 residues long. Germline CDR1 reads LNHNV; CDR2 reads YYDKDF (reference sequence). Losses at the gene ends were 0 bases for V and 4 bases for J; bases not matched to a gene: 4. Written as DNA, the CDR3 is TGTGCCACCAGCAGAGATCTGAGCGGGGGGTACAATGAGCAGTTCTTC. It codes for CATSRDLSGGYNEQFF.

The table lists this clonotype with a few counts. J is TRBJ2-7 and V is TRBV2; D is uncertain. The CDR3 consists of 12 residues. Germline V lookup: CDR1 SNHLY, CDR2 FYNNEI. V dropped 9 bases and J dropped 3 bases, with 12 bases sitting between them. The CDR3 nucleotides read TGTGCCAGTAATGATGCTAACTACGAGCAGTACTTC. Its protein is CASNDANYEQYF.

This clonotype was detected many times. The rearrangement joins TRBV20-1 to TRBJ2-5; 7 bases match TRBD1. CDR1 is DFQATT, CDR2 SNEGSKA, per germline (reference sequence). This CDR3 has 14 amino acids. V shed 6 bases and J 2 bases; nucleotides not matched to a gene: 9. CDR3 amino acids: CSAIDRVGQETQYF. DNA for the CDR3: TGCAGTGCAATCGACAGGGTTGGTCAAGAGACCCAGTACTTC.

This clonotype was observed a handful of times. The chain recombines TRBV28 with TRBJ2-7; 14 nucleotides agree with TRBD2. CDR3 length: 15 amino acids. The V segment lost 5 bases and the J segment 3 bases; nucleotides outside the gene matches: 3. Germline V gene data show CDR1 as MDHEN and CDR2 as SYDVKM. The CDR3 DNA sequence: TGTGCCAGCAGTGGGACTAGCGGGAGTCTCTACGAGCAGTACTTC. Translation gives CASSGTSGSLYEQYF.

The V call is TRBV20-1, the J call TRBJ2-3, with 7 bases matching TRBD1. The CDR3 covers 15 residues. V was clipped by 0 bases and J by 5 bases; unmatched bases: 8. Germline lookup yields CDR1 DFQATT and CDR2 SNEGSKA (reference sequence). The CDR3 loop is CSARDPRGLGDTQYF. DNA for the CDR3: TGCAGTGCTAGAGATCCGAGGGGGCTAGGAGATACGCAGTATTTT.

V is TRBV7-9 and J is TRBJ1-5; TRBD1 agrees at 7 bases. CDR1 and CDR2 (germline): SEHNR, FQNEAQ (reference sequence). The CDR3 is made up of 15 amino acids. The trim removed 4 bases at V and 3 bases at J, leaving 6 bases unmatched. CDR3 sequence: CASSSEGAPNQPQHF. DNA for the CDR3: TGTGCCAGCAGCTCCGAGGGGGCCCCCAATCAGCCCCAGCATTTT.

The CDR3 spells CASRPPRGGQTGELFF. As DNA, the CDR3 is TGTGCCAGCAGGCCCCCCCGGGGGGGGCAAACCGGGGAGCTGTTTTTT. The genes are TRBV7-8 and TRBJ2-2; 8 nucleotides match TRBD2. The CDR3 is 16 residues long. With 6 bases clipped from V and 5 bases from J, the junction kept 11 bases outside the gene matches. CDR1 SGHVS and CDR2 FQNEAQ come from the germline V gene.

This clonotype was counted ten times or more. This sequence joins TRBV12-3 or TRBV12-4 and TRBJ1-4, with D hard to call. This CDR3 contains 13 residues. Trimming cost V 0 bases and J 6 bases, with 5 bases left between them. The CDR3 DNA reads TGTGCCAGCAGTTTAGCAGACTATGAAAAACTGTTTTTT. Its protein is CASSLADYEKLFF.

The chain combines TRBV12-5 with TRBJ2-3; D remains unclear. V shed 2 bases and J shed 6 bases, with 12 bases lying between them. Germline CDR1 is LGHNT and CDR2 is FRNRAP. The CDR3 has 14 amino acids. Written as DNA, the CDR3 is TGTGCTAGTGGTTTGAAGATAGCAACGGATACGCAGTATTTT. It encodes CASGLKIATDTQYF.

This chain links TRBV6-5 with TRBJ2-7; no reliable D call. CDR1 and CDR2 from the germline V gene are MNHEY and SVGAGI. Trimming stripped 0 bases from V and 6 bases from J, with 9 bases between. The CDR3 totals 13 residues. DNA of the CDR3: TGTGCCAGCAGTTACTCGAGCTGGGGCGAGCAGTACGTC. Protein: CASSYSSWGEQYV.

This clonotype turned up a few times. The chain carries TRBV28 and TRBJ2-5, with unresolved D. Deletions cut 3 bases from V and 5 bases from J, with 13 bases between. The CDR3 is made up of 14 amino acids. Per the germline V gene, CDR1 is MDHEN and CDR2 is SYDVKM. The CDR3 DNA reads TGTGCCAGCAGTTTTGACAAGCCCGGGGAGACCCAGTACTTC. Translating gives CASSFDKPGETQYF.

This clonotype was recorded at least ten times. This chain connects TRBV6-1 to TRBJ2-5; 7 positions match TRBD1. CDR3 size: 15 residues. J was trimmed by 1 base and V by 7 bases; bases with no gene match: 9. Germline V lookup: CDR1 MNHNS, CDR2 SASEGT. The CDR3 spells CASNPTGTSQETQYF. The CDR3 DNA sequence: TGTGCCAGCAACCCGACAGGGACGAGCCAAGAGACCCAGTACTTC.

The sample holds many counts of this clonotype. The CDR3 nucleotides read TGTGCCACCGGTCGCGGGACAGGCAGTGGAAACACCATATATTTT. Amino acids: CATGRGTGSGNTIYF. The chain links TRBV12-3 or TRBV12-4 to TRBJ1-3, with 8 nucleotides matching TRBD1. This CDR3 region has 15 residues. V dropped 10 bases and J dropped 3; count of bases not matched to a gene: 11.

This clonotype occurred a few times. The V gene is TRBV6-1, the J gene TRBJ2-2; D unclear. This CDR3 is 15 amino acids long. The germline gives CDR1 MNHNS, CDR2 SASEGT. V was shortened by 5 bases and J by 2 bases, with 12 bases between the two germline ends. The chain's CDR3 is CASSTQNFNTGELFF. In nucleotides, the CDR3 is TGTGCCAGCAGTACGCAGAATTTTAACACCGGGGAGCTGTTTTTT.

The genes are TRBV2 and TRBJ2-4, with 9 bases matching TRBD1. Germline V gene lookup returns CDR1 SNHLY and CDR2 FYNNEI. CDR3 length: 16 residues. V was clipped by 4 bases and J by 1 base; unmatched bases: 5. The CDR3 here is CASSAQGAGAKNIQYF. CDR3 nucleotides: TGTGCCAGCAGTGCACAGGGGGCAGGGGCCAAAAACATTCAGTACTTC. Based on the CDR3 plus reference TRBV2 and TRBJ2-4, the full variable domain is EPEVTQTPSHQVTQMGQEVILRCVPISNHLYFYWYRQILGQKVEFLVSFYNNEISEKSEIFDDQFSVERPDGSNFTLKIRSTKLEDSAMYFCASSAQGAGAKNIQYFGAGTRLSVL.

The chain is built from TRBV2 and TRBJ2-2; 9 bases agree with TRBD1. CDR1 SNHLY and CDR2 FYNNEI come from the germline V gene. The CDR3 has 14 amino acids. The trim removed 8 bases at V and 6 bases at J, leaving 7 bases unmatched. CDR3: CASGWDRAAGELFF. The CDR3 DNA reads as TGTGCCAGCGGGTGGGACAGGGCCGCCGGGGAGCTGTTTTTT. The full variable domain, with the rest looked up from reference TRBV2 and TRBJ2-2, is EPEVTQTPSHQVTQMGQEVILRCVPISNHLYFYWYRQILGQKVEFLVSFYNNEISEKSEIFDDQFSVERPDGSNFTLKIRSTKLEDSAMYFCASGWDRAAGELFFGEGSRLTVL.

The chain couples TRBV27 to TRBJ2-2; 7 positions match TRBD2. This CDR3 has 14 amino acids. V trimming: 7 bases; J trimming: 6 bases; junction bases outside the gene matches: 8. Per the germline V gene, CDR1 is MNHEY and CDR2 is SMNVEV (reference sequence). The CDR3 reads CASTAIGRAGELFF. In DNA, the CDR3 is TGTGCCAGCACCGCTATTGGGAGGGCCGGGGAGCTGTTTTTT.

The chain employs TRBV27 and TRBJ1-6; possible D gene TRBD1, 5 bases. Germline V gene lookup returns CDR1 MNHEY and CDR2 SMNVEV (reference sequence). With 5 bases removed from V and 9 bases from J, the gap between germline ends came to 17 bases. CDR3 length equals 15 residues. CDR3 in amino acids: CASSPTGGHGSPLHF. The CDR3 coding sequence is TGTGCCAGCAGTCCGACGGGGGGTCACGGTTCACCCCTCCACTTT.

This clonotype was observed many times. This sequence joins TRBV4-1 and TRBJ2-7; TRBD2 is a possible D gene (6 bases). Germline CDR1 MGHRA, CDR2 YSYEKL. The ends were cut back, 0 bases at V and 4 bases at J, with 7 bases in the middle. The CDR3 loop spans 13 amino acids. CDR3 residues: CASSQEGGYEQYF. In DNA form, the CDR3 reads TGCGCCAGCAGCCAAGAGGGGGGATACGAGCAGTACTTC.

This sequence joins TRBV11-2 and TRBJ2-2, with a possible D match to TRBD2 (6 bases). Looked up from germline, CDR1 is SGHAT and CDR2 is FQNNGV. There are 17 residues in the CDR3. The V end was cut by 5 bases, the J end by 2 bases, with 18 bases between. The CDR3, as DNA: TGTGCCAGCAGCACGCAGAAGGGGACTCCAAACACCGGGGAGCTGTTTTTT. Translation: CASSTQKGTPNTGELFF.

This clonotype has ten or more counts. The chain links TRBV5-1 to TRBJ2-3; possible D gene TRBD2, 7 bases. Trimming removed 0 bases at V and 4 bases at J, with 18 bases between. CDR1 is SGHRS, CDR2 YFSETQ, per germline. The CDR3 is made up of 17 amino acids. The CDR3, as DNA: TGCGCCAGCAGCTTGGCCAGCTTGGGGGAGGGGGCAGATACGCAGTATTTT. Protein sequence: CASSLASLGEGADTQYF. The full variable domain, in which reference TRBV5-1 and TRBJ2-3 provide the parts outside the CDR3, is KAGVTQTPRYLIKTRGQQVTLSCSPISGHRSVSWYQQTPGQGLQFLFEYFSETQRNKGNFPGRFSGRQFSNSRSEMNVSTLELGDSALYLCASSLASLGEGADTQYFGPGTRLTVL.

The chain joins TRBV10-3 to TRBJ2-1; tentatively, D is TRBD1 (6 bases). Per the germline V gene, CDR1 is ENHRY and CDR2 is SYGVKD. The length of the CDR3 is 16 residues. The V end lost 3 bases, the J end lost 1 base, and 13 bases lay between the germline ends. CDR3 region: CAISEGGRSSYNEQFF. The CDR3 DNA is TGTGCCATCAGTGAAGGGGGTAGGTCATCCTACAATGAGCAGTTCTTC.

This clonotype turned up a few times. The chain combines TRBV6-1 with TRBJ2-5, with 8 bases fitting TRBD1. CDR1 and CDR2 (germline): MNHNS, SASEGT. J gave up 0 bases and V 6 bases, and 9 bases lay outside the gene matches. CDR3 length equals 16 residues. CDR3 amino acids: CASRRSGTGYQETQYF. CDR3 DNA sequence: TGTGCCAGCAGAAGATCCGGGACAGGCTACCAAGAGACCCAGTACTTC.

This clonotype was picked up many times. This rearrangement joins TRBV7-9 to TRBJ2-7; D ambiguous. The CDR3 is 12 amino acids. Germline lookup yields CDR1 SEHNR and CDR2 FQNEAQ (reference sequence). V lost 0 bases and J 7 bases, leaving 7 bases between the germline ends. The CDR3 sequence is CASSLALGEQYF. The CDR3 DNA sequence: TGTGCCAGCAGCTTAGCGTTGGGAGAGCAGTACTTC.